This TCR beta chain was identified in a study of shared clonotypes between healthy human individuals. Here immunoSEQ multiplex PCR was the method, and the copy in TCRdb shows in-frame clones only, minus some. The sample shows around 990,000 clones, roughly 80% of them seen only once. CDR3 length: 17 amino acids. From germline, CDR1 is SGHRS and CDR2 YFSETQ. Trimming at V came to 4 bases and at J to 3 bases, leaving 9 bases not matched to a gene. This receptor was obtained from a man between 18 and 29 years old in good health. Some clones in this sample may be carry-over from other donors' samples. This chain uses TRBV5-1 with TRBJ2-1, with 11 bases lining up with TRBD2. The sample comprised memory CD4+ T cells from PBMCs. Regarding subset: CD45RA-negative fraction. The CDR3 nucleotides are TGCGCCAGCAGCAGAGGGGCCGGGACTAGCGGCTACAATGAGCAGTTCTTC. Translating gives CASSRGAGTSGYNEQFF.